This entry lists 20 T cell receptor beta chains sequenced from one sample in a study of beta chain features in type 1 diabetes. All of the isolated RNA was reverse transcribed, so expressed TCRB transcripts were sequenced. Generated by immunoSEQ multiplex PCR, the TCRdb table keeps only in-frame clones and is missing some. The sample contains 450,000 to 600,000 clones, around 28% of which appear only once. The sequencing input was naive CD4+ T cells from blood. The receptors stem from a man aged 18-30 years in good health.

V is TRBV25-1 and J is TRBJ2-1; D gene ambiguous. Germline lookup yields CDR1 MGHDK and CDR2 SYGVNS. V gave up 3 bases and J gave up 0 bases, with 12 bases separating them. The CDR3 covers 16 residues. The CDR3 reads CASSDGDGHSYNEQFF. DNA of the CDR3: TGTGCCAGCAGTGATGGAGACGGCCACTCCTACAATGAGCAGTTCTTC.

The chain recombines TRBV6-6 with TRBJ2-7; 11 bases match TRBD2. The germline gives CDR1 MNHNY, CDR2 SVGAGI (reference sequence). The CDR3 is 14 residues long. V trimming: 5 bases; J trimming: 3 bases; junction bases outside the gene matches: 3. CDR3 nucleotide sequence: TGTGCCAGCAGTGCCACTAGCGGGAGCTACGAGCAGTACTTC. The encoded protein is CASSATSGSYEQYF.

The genes are TRBV5-1 and TRBJ2-7; maybe TRBD1 (6 bases). Germline V gene data show CDR1 as SGHRS and CDR2 as YFSETQ. V was pared by 4 bases and J by 6 bases, with 14 bases between. The CDR3 runs to 13 residues. CDR3 residues: CASSTNTGFEQYF. CDR3 DNA sequence: TGCGCCAGCAGCACAAATACAGGGTTCGAGCAGTACTTC.

V is TRBV5-1 and J is TRBJ2-5; D remains ambiguous. The germline V gene encodes CDR1 SGHRS and CDR2 YFSETQ. The CDR3 length is 14 residues. The V end lost 4 bases, the J end lost 4 bases, and 14 bases lay between the germline ends. In nucleotides, the CDR3 is TGCGCCAGCAGCCTCACCTCGGGCGGAGAGACCCAGTACTTC. Residues: CASSLTSGGETQYF.

The chain carries TRBV7-2 and TRBJ2-7; D is undetermined. The germline V gene has CDR1 SGHTA and CDR2 FQGNSA. V dropped 5 bases and J dropped 2 bases, with 13 bases sitting between them. CDR3 length: 14 residues. In nucleotides, the CDR3 is TGTGCCAGCAGCCCTCTCCTGCCTACCTACGAGCAGTACTTC. It specifies CASSPLLPTYEQYF. Using reference TRBV7-2 and TRBJ2-7 for the parts outside the CDR3, the full variable domain is GAGVSQSPSNKVTEKGKDVELRCDPISGHTALYWYRQSLGQGLEFLIYFQGNSAPDKSGLPSDRFSAERTGGSVSTLTIQRTQQEDSAVYLCASSPLLPTYEQYFGPGTRLTVT.

The V and J genes are TRBV4-2 and TRBJ2-3; D may correspond to TRBD1 or TRBD2 (5 bases each). The CDR3 loop spans 17 amino acids. The germline V and J ends were trimmed by 2 bases and 0 bases, with 15 bases remaining between them. Germline CDR1 and CDR2: LGHNA and YNFKEQ. The CDR3 nucleotides are TGTGCCAGCAGCCAACGAGGGACGGGCGTTAGCACAGATACGCAGTATTTT. The encoded protein is CASSQRGTGVSTDTQYF.

The chain combines TRBV19 with TRBJ2-1, with TRBD2 matching over 8 bases. Germline assignment: CDR1 LNHDA and CDR2 SQIVND (reference sequence). V was pared by 1 base and J by 8 bases, with 7 bases of the junction left unmatched. This CDR3 has 15 residues. Written as DNA, the CDR3 is TGTGCCAGTAGTATAGGGGTAGCGGGGCGGTATGAGCAGTTCTTC. This gives the protein CASSIGVAGRYEQFF.

The chain's CDR3 is CAWTLRRVNTEAFF. CDR3 sequence (DNA): TGTGCCTGGACCCTAAGGAGGGTGAACACTGAAGCTTTCTTT. The V call is TRBV30, the J call TRBJ1-1, with unresolved D. The CDR3 is 14 residues long. Trimming shortened V by 4 bases and J by 0 bases, and 12 bases separated the two germline ends. In germline, CDR1 is GTSNPN, CDR2 SVGIG (reference sequence).

The CDR3, as DNA: TGTGCCAGAGATTGGGGGCAATTTTCTCACGAGCAGTACTTC. It yields the protein CARDWGQFSHEQYF. This rearrangement joins TRBV9 to TRBJ2-7; maybe TRBD1 (6 bases). The CDR3 runs 14 residues. V was clipped by 8 bases and J by 5 bases, with 20 bases between them. Looked up from germline, CDR1 is SGDLS and CDR2 is YYNGEE.

This rearrangement joins TRBV5-4 to TRBJ2-6; D may be TRBD1 (5 bases). Germline assignment: CDR1 SGHNT and CDR2 YYREEE (reference sequence). The V end lost 4 bases, the J end lost 1 base, and 18 bases lay between the germline ends. This CDR3 has 18 amino acids. CDR3 bases: TGTGCCAGCAGCCCAGGGCCCCTTCGGAGTTCTGGGGCCAACGTCCTGACTTTC. Translation gives CASSPGPLRSSGANVLTF.

This clone has just a few counts. This rearrangement joins TRBV5-4 to TRBJ2-4, with 10 bases fitting TRBD1. In germline, CDR1 is SGHNT, CDR2 YYREEE (reference sequence). The CDR3 is 14 residues long. V shed 3 bases, J shed 8 bases, and the junction held 5 bases outside the gene matches. CDR3 amino acids: CASSSTGGRYIQYF. CDR3 DNA: TGTGCCAGCAGCTCGACAGGGGGCAGGTACATTCAGTACTTC.

The rearrangement uses TRBV10-3 and TRBJ1-1; D is unresolved. The CDR3 contains 14 residues. Looked up from germline, CDR1 is ENHRY and CDR2 is SYGVKD. V was cut by 0 bases and J by 2 bases, with 7 bases left in between. The CDR3 spells CAISESSFNTEAFF. DNA of the CDR3: TGTGCCATCAGTGAGTCAAGTTTCAACACTGAAGCTTTCTTT.

This clone turned up a few times. The chain has TRBV7-9 and TRBJ2-3, with D possibly called TRBD1 or TRBD2 (5 bases each). The V gene's germline CDR1 is SEHNR and CDR2 FQNEAQ (reference sequence). V dropped 4 bases and J dropped 5 bases, with 16 bases sitting between them. CDR3 length equals 15 residues. The DNA of the CDR3 is TGTGCCAGCAGCTCCTCACGGGGCTGGGGAGATACGCAGTATTTT. It encodes CASSSSRGWGDTQYF.

This clone was seen just once. This CDR3 is also generated by other DNA sequences in the sample. The DNA for the CDR3 is TGCGCCAGCAGCCAAGGGCTAGCGGGCTCCTACGAGCAGTACTTC. As protein: CASSQGLAGSYEQYF. V usage is TRBV4-3 and J usage is TRBJ2-7, with 8 bases matching TRBD2. Trimming at V came to 1 base and at J to 0 bases, leaving 2 bases not matched to a gene. The CDR3 contains 15 residues. From germline, CDR1 is LGHNA and CDR2 YSLEER.

A remark on this clone: This CDR3 is also generated by other DNA sequences in the sample. CDR3 bases: TGCAGCGCCGACAGGGGCGGCACTGAAGCTTTCTTT. Its protein product is CSADRGGTEAFF. This rearrangement joins TRBV29-1 to TRBJ1-1; TRBD1 matches 8 bases. The ends lost 7 bases at V and 4 bases at J; junction bases unmatched: 5. This CDR3 spans 12 amino acids. Germline-derived CDR1 and CDR2 are SQVTM and ANQGSEA.

The chain is built from TRBV27 and TRBJ2-3, with unresolved D. V dropped 4 bases and J dropped 1 base, with 12 bases sitting between them. CDR1 and CDR2 (germline): MNHEY, SMNVEV (reference sequence). The CDR3 runs to 15 residues. The CDR3 DNA reads as TGTGCCAGCAGTTCTCCTCCGCAGGGCACAGATACGCAGTATTTT. Encoded protein: CASSSPPQGTDTQYF.

This clone was seen a few times. The rearrangement links TRBV29-1 to TRBJ2-6, with D hard to call. The CDR3 consists of 13 residues. Germline values: CDR1 SQVTM, CDR2 ANQGSEA. Trimming took 6 bases from V and 0 from J, leaving 6 bases between them. The CDR3 sequence: CSVYLSGANVLTF. CDR3 DNA sequence: TGCAGCGTCTACCTCTCTGGGGCCAACGTCCTGACTTTC.

There are a few counts of this clone. The gene calls are TRBV30 and TRBJ2-1, with D possibly TRBD2 on 5 matching bases. CDR3 length equals 13 residues. The germline CDR1 and CDR2 sequences are GTSNPN and SVGIG (reference sequence). Trimming cost V 4 bases and J 5 bases, with 12 bases left between them. CDR3 region: CAWNGLENNEQFF. CDR3 nucleotide sequence: TGTGCCTGGAACGGACTTGAAAACAATGAGCAGTTCTTC.

CDR3 in DNA: TGTGCCAGCAGCGTGGACACGCTAGCCAAAAACATTCAGTACTTC. It encodes CASSVDTLAKNIQYF. This sequence joins TRBV7-9 and TRBJ2-4; maybe TRBD1 (5 bases). V was pared by 5 bases and J by 0 bases, with 11 bases between. This CDR3 region has 15 residues. In germline, CDR1 is SEHNR, CDR2 FQNEAQ (reference sequence).

This CDR3 is CASSLREGTSEKLFF. The CDR3 DNA reads as TGTGCCAGCAGCTTACGAGAAGGAACCAGTGAAAAACTGTTTTTT. The genes are TRBV7-9 and TRBJ1-4; D remains ambiguous. The CDR3 runs to 15 residues. V was cut by 2 bases and J by 7 bases, with 14 bases left in between. The germline gives CDR1 SEHNR, CDR2 FQNEAQ (reference sequence).